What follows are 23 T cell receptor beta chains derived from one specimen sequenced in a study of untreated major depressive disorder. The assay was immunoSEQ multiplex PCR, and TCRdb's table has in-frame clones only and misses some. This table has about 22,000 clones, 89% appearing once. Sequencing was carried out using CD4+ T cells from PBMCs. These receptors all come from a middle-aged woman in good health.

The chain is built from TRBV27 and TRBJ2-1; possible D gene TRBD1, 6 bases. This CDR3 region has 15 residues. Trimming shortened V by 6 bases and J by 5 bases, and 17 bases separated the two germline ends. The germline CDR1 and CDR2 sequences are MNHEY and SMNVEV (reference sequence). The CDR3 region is CASRRKDRTHNEQFF. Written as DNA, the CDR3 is TGTGCCAGCAGGAGAAAGGACAGAACACACAATGAGCAGTTCTTC.

Written as DNA, the CDR3 is TGTGCCAGCAGCTTGGGGGGAGCTGACTCTGGCTACACCTTC. It encodes CASSLGGADSGYTF. The chain employs TRBV5-6 and TRBJ1-2; D is unresolved. The germline V gene encodes CDR1 SGHDT and CDR2 YYEEEE. V was clipped by 0 bases and J by 7 bases, with 13 bases between them. CDR3 size: 14 residues. The full variable domain, with the rest looked up from reference TRBV5-6 and TRBJ1-2, is DAGVTQSPTHLIKTRGQQVTLRCSPKSGHDTVSWYQQALGQGPQFIFQYYEEEERQRGNFPDRFSGHQFPNYSSELNVNALLLGDSALYLCASSLGGADSGYTFGSGTRLTVV.

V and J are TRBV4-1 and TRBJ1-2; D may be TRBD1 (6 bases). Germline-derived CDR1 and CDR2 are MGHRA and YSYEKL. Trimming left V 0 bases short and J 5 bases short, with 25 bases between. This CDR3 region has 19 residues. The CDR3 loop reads CASSQERGEWSLRRYGYTF. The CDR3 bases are TGCGCCAGCAGCCAAGAAAGGGGGGAGTGGAGTTTGCGGCGGTATGGCTACACCTTC.

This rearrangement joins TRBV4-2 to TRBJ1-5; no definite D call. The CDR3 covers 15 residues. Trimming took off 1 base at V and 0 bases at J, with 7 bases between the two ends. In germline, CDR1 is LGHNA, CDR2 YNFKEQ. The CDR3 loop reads CASSQVGDSNQPQHF. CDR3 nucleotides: TGTGCCAGCAGCCAAGTTGGCGATAGCAATCAGCCCCAGCATTTT.

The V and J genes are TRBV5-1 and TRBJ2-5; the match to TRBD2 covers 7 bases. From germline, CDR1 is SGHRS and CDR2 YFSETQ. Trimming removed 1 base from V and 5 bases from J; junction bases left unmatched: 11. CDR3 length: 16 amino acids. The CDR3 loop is CASSLWGERGEETQYF. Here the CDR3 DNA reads TGCGCCAGCAGCTTGTGGGGGGAGCGGGGTGAGGAGACCCAGTACTTC.

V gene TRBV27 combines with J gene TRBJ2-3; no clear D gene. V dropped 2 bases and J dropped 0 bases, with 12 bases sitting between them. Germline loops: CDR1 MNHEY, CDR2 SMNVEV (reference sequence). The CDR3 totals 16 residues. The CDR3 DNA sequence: TGTGCCAGCAGTTTACGTGTGATCCGTAGCACAGATACGCAGTATTTT. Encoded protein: CASSLRVIRSTDTQYF.

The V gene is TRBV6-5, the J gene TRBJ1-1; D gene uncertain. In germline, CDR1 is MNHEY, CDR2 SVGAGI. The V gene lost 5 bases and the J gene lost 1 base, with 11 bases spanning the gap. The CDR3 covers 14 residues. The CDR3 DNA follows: TGTGCCAGCAGTCCACGTGGAGGGAACACTGAAGCTTTCTTT. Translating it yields CASSPRGGNTEAFF.

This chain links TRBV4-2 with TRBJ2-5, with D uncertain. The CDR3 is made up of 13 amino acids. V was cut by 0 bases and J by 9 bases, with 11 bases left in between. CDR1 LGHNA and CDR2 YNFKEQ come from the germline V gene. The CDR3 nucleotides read TGTGCCAGCAGCCAAGATACAGATTTGCCCCAGTACTTC. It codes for CASSQDTDLPQYF.

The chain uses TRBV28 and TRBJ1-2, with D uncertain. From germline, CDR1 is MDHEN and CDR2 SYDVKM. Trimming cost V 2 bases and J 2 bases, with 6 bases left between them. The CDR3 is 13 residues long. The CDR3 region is CASSLLLNYGYTF. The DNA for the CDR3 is TGTGCCAGCAGTTTACTGCTCAACTATGGCTACACCTTC.

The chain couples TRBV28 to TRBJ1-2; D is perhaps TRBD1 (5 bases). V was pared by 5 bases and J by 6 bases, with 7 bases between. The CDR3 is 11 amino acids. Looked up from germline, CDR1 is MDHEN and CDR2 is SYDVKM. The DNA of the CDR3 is TGTGCCAGCAGTGTGGGGGATGGCTACACCTTC. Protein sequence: CASSVGDGYTF.

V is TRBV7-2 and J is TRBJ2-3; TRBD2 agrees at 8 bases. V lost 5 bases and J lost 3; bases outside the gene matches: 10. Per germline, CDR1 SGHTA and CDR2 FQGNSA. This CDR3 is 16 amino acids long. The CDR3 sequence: CASSTLAGGRTDTQYF. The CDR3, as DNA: TGTGCCAGCAGCACCCTGGCGGGGGGCAGGACAGATACGCAGTATTTT.

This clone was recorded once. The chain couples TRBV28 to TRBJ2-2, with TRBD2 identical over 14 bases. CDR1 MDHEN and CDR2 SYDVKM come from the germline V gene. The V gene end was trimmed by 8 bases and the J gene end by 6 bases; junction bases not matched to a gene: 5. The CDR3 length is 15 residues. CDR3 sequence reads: CASGTSGSHSGELFF. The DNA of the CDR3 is TGTGCCAGCGGGACTAGCGGGAGTCATTCCGGGGAGCTGTTTTTT.

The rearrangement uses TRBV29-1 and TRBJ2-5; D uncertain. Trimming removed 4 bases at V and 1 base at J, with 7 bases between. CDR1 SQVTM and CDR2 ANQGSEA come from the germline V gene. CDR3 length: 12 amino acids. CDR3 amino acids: CSVAPGQETQYF. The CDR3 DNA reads TGCAGCGTTGCCCCAGGCCAAGAGACCCAGTACTTC.

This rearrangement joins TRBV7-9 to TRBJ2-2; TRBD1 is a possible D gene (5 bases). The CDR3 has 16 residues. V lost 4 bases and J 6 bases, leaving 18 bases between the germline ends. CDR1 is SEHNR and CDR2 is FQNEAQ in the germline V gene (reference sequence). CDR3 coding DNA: TGTGCCAGCAGCTCCAGGGTTTTCAATATTGCCGGGGAGCTGTTTTTT. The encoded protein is CASSSRVFNIAGELFF.

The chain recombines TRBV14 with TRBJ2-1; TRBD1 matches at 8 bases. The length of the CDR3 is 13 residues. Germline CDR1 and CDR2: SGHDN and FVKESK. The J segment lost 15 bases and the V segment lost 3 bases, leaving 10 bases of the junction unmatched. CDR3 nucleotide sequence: TGTGCCAGCAGCCACCTAAGGGGGACAGGATCGTTCTTC. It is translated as CASSHLRGTGSFF.

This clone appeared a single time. The CDR3 region has the DNA TGTGCCAGCAGTTCGCCGGGACAGGGAAACTATGGCTACACCTTC. Translating gives CASSSPGQGNYGYTF. The chain combines TRBV6-5 with TRBJ1-2, with TRBD1 matching 9 bases. The germline V gene encodes CDR1 MNHEY and CDR2 SVGAGI. The CDR3 is 15 amino acids. Unmatched junction bases numbered 5, after V lost 4 bases and J lost 2 bases.

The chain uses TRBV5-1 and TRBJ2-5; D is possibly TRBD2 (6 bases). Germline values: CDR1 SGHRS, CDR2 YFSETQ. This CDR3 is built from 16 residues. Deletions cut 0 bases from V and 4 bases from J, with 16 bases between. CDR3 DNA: TGCGCCAGCAGCTTGGGGTCGTCGGGGGTCGCAGAGACCCAGTACTTC. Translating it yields CASSLGSSGVAETQYF.

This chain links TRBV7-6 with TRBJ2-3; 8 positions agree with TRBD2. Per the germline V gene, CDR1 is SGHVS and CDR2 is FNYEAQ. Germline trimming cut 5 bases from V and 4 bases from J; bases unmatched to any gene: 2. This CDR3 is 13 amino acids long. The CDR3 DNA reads TGTGCCAGCAGCCCAGCGGGAGCAGATACGCAGTATTTT. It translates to CASSPAGADTQYF.

Written as DNA, the CDR3 is TGTGCCAGCAGTGGATCCGGGACTAGCTCAGATACGCAGTATTTT. Translating gives CASSGSGTSSDTQYF. V and J are TRBV6-1 and TRBJ2-3; 9 positions match TRBD2. The CDR3 is made up of 15 amino acids. Trimming removed 4 bases from V and 4 bases from J; junction bases left unmatched: 6. Germline V gives CDR1 MNHNS, CDR2 SASEGT.

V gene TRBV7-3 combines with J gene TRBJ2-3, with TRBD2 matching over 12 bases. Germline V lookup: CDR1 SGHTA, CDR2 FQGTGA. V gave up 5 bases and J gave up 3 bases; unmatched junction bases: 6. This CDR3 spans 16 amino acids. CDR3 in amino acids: CASSPSSGGATDTQYF. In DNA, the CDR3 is TGTGCCAGCAGCCCTTCTAGCGGGGGGGCGACAGATACGCAGTATTTT.

CDR3 nucleotides: TGTGCCAGCAGCTTCCCGATTACAGGGGGATATGAAAAACTGTTTTTT. Protein product: CASSFPITGGYEKLFF. V gene TRBV7-9 combines with J gene TRBJ1-4; 8 bases align to TRBD1. The V and J ends lost 3 bases and 6 bases, in that order; junction bases with no gene match: 9. The germline V gene encodes CDR1 SEHNR and CDR2 FQNEAQ (reference sequence). CDR3 size: 16 residues.

In DNA form, the CDR3 reads TGTGCCAGCAGTGATCGGGGGAGAGCTGAAGCTTTCTTT. Protein sequence: CASSDRGRAEAFF. The gene calls are TRBV2 and TRBJ1-1, with D perhaps TRBD1 (5 bases). Per the germline V gene, CDR1 is SNHLY and CDR2 is FYNNEI. The germline V and J ends were trimmed by 3 bases and 6 bases, with 11 bases remaining between them. The CDR3 contains 13 residues.

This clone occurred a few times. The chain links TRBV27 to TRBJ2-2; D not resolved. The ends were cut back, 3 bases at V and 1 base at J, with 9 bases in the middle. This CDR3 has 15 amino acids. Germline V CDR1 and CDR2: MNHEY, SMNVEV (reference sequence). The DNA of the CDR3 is TGTGCCAGCAGTTTCCGGGTTGGGAACACCGGGGAGCTGTTTTTT. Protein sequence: CASSFRVGNTGELFF.